The 22 T cell receptor beta chains given below trace back to one sample, sequenced in a study of blood T cell repertoires in COVID-19. The data were produced by immunoSEQ multiplex PCR, yet TCRdb's version contains in-frame clones alone and is incomplete. The data hold about 200,000 clones, with about nine tenths observed a single time. The sample comprised peripheral blood. The source is a man in his 60s who had recovered from COVID-19.

The gene calls are TRBV25-1 and TRBJ2-1; 9 bases align to TRBD2. V shed 4 bases, J shed 5 bases, and the junction held 9 bases outside the gene matches. The CDR3 sequence is 16 residues long. Germline values: CDR1 MGHDK, CDR2 SYGVNS. CDR3 DNA sequence: TGTGCCAGCAGTGCAAAAGGCCTAGCGGGACACAATGAGCAGTTCTTC. Amino acids: CASSAKGLAGHNEQFF.

This chain links TRBV11-2 with TRBJ2-7; the match to TRBD1 covers 11 bases. The CDR3 sequence is 14 residues long. V was clipped by 5 bases and J by 3 bases; unmatched bases: 3. Germline CDR1 SGHAT, CDR2 FQNNGV. The CDR3 reads CASSPGTGGYEQYF. The CDR3 bases are TGTGCCAGCAGCCCAGGGACAGGGGGCTACGAGCAGTACTTC.

V usage is TRBV27 and J usage is TRBJ1-2; TRBD1 might be the D (6 bases). This CDR3 is built from 14 residues. CDR1 and CDR2 (germline): MNHEY, SMNVEV (reference sequence). Deletions cut 1 base from V and 5 bases from J, with 11 bases between. The DNA for the CDR3 is TGTGCCAGCAGTTTATTAGGACAGAATTATGGCTACACCTTC. Amino acids: CASSLLGQNYGYTF.

This clone has only one observation. The chain carries TRBV10-3 and TRBJ2-2, with 9 bases identical to TRBD1. The ends lost 5 bases at V and 7 bases at J; junction bases unmatched: 2. CDR1 ENHRY and CDR2 SYGVKD come from the germline V gene. This CDR3 region has 13 residues. CDR3: CAISRDRDGELFF. As DNA, the CDR3 is TGTGCCATCAGTAGGGACAGGGACGGGGAGCTGTTTTTT.

The chain links TRBV9 to TRBJ1-6; tentative D call: TRBD1 (6 bases). The V gene's germline CDR1 is SGDLS and CDR2 YYNGEE. This CDR3 has 15 residues. Trimming took 0 bases from V and 10 from J, leaving 14 bases between them. CDR3 DNA: TGTGCCAGCAGCGTAGATGGGCAGGGGCGGTCACCCCTCCACTTT. As protein: CASSVDGQGRSPLHF.

This chain links TRBV9 with TRBJ1-2, with D possibly matching TRBD1 (6 bases). Germline-derived CDR1 and CDR2 are SGDLS and YYNGEE. The CDR3 covers 15 residues. V was clipped by 4 bases and J by 9 bases, with 22 bases between them. The chain's CDR3 is CASSLTGSVGMRYTF. Written as DNA, the CDR3 is TGTGCCAGCAGCCTCACAGGGAGCGTTGGGATGCGCTACACCTTC. The variable domain in full, completed from reference TRBV9 and TRBJ1-2, reads DSGVTQTPKHLITATGQRVTLRCSPRSGDLSVYWYQQSLDQGLQFLIQYYNGEERAKGNILERFSAQQFPDLHSELNLSSLELGDSALYFCASSLTGSVGMRYTFGSGTRLTVV.

This chain connects TRBV7-3 to TRBJ2-1, with 12 nucleotides matching TRBD2. The V segment lost 4 bases and the J segment 10 bases; nucleotides outside the gene matches: 8. This CDR3 has 15 residues. The germline CDR1 and CDR2 sequences are SGHTA and FQGTGA. As DNA, the CDR3 is TGTGCCAGCAGCTCGGGACTAGCGGGTCCTCGGGAGCAGTTCTTC. Encoded protein: CASSSGLAGPREQFF. The variable domain in full, with the rest retrieved from reference TRBV7-3 and TRBJ2-1, is GAGVSQTPSNKVTEKGKYVELRCDPISGHTALYWYRQSLGQGPEFLIYFQGTGAADDSGLPNDRFFAVRPEGSVSTLKIQRTERGDSAVYLCASSSGLAGPREQFFGPGTRLTVL.

This chain joins TRBV29-1 and TRBJ1-2, with 7 bases matching TRBD1. The CDR3 has 12 amino acids. V trimming: 4 bases; J trimming: 4 bases; junction bases outside the gene matches: 3. In germline, CDR1 is SQVTM, CDR2 ANQGSEA. CDR3 DNA: TGCAGCGTTGCGACAGGGACCTATGGCTACACCTTC. Its protein product is CSVATGTYGYTF.

The chain carries TRBV3-1 (or the pseudogene TRBV3-2) and TRBJ2-5; 11 nucleotides agree with TRBD2. V lost 5 bases and J lost 4; bases outside the gene matches: 9. This CDR3 contains 16 residues. Per germline, CDR1 LGHDT and CDR2 YNNKEL (reference sequence). The CDR3 nucleotides read TGTGCCAGCAGCTTACGTCTAGCGGGGGGTGGAGAGACCCAGTACTTC. As protein: CASSLRLAGGGETQYF.

The rearrangement links TRBV12-3 or TRBV12-4 to TRBJ2-7; D uncertain. The CDR3 contains 11 residues. V lost 3 bases and J lost 4, with 4 bases in between. The CDR3 DNA is TGTGCCAGCAGTTTTGCGTACGAGCAGTACTTC. Translated, it gives CASSFAYEQYF.

This sequence joins TRBV7-3 and TRBJ2-3, with 8 bases aligning to TRBD2. Germline CDR1 and CDR2: SGHTA and FQGTGA. V lost 6 bases, J lost 4 bases, and 12 bases stayed unmatched. The CDR3 totals 16 residues. DNA of the CDR3: TGTGCCAGCAGTAACACGGGAGGGCCCCTGGCAGATACGCAGTATTTT. This translates into CASSNTGGPLADTQYF.

The table lists this clone with a few counts. V and J are TRBV5-1 and TRBJ2-1, with 13 bases fitting TRBD2. Germline loops: CDR1 SGHRS, CDR2 YFSETQ. This CDR3 has 17 amino acids. V was pared by 4 bases and J by 8 bases, with 12 bases of the junction left unmatched. The CDR3 spells CASSIRTSGGGSDEQFF. The CDR3 coding sequence is TGCGCCAGCAGCATCAGGACTAGCGGGGGCGGTTCGGATGAGCAGTTCTTC.

The chain recombines TRBV20-1 with TRBJ1-5; D is uncertain. Germline loops: CDR1 DFQATT, CDR2 SNEGSKA (reference sequence). The V end was cut by 3 bases, the J end by 5 bases, with 8 bases between. This CDR3 contains 12 residues. CDR3 protein: CSASFSDQPQHF. The CDR3 DNA follows: TGCAGTGCTAGTTTCTCGGATCAGCCCCAGCATTTT.

This chain connects TRBV4-2 to TRBJ2-5; TRBD2 agrees at 14 bases. Trimming at V came to 1 base and at J to 4 bases, leaving 5 bases not matched to a gene. The CDR3 sequence is 17 residues long. Looked up from germline, CDR1 is LGHNA and CDR2 is YNFKEQ. The CDR3 loop is CASSQGLAGGRGETQYF. As DNA, the CDR3 is TGTGCCAGCAGCCAAGGACTAGCGGGGGGGCGAGGAGAGACCCAGTACTTC.

The gene calls are TRBV19 and TRBJ2-3, with TRBD2 matching 7 bases. CDR3 length: 15 residues. V was clipped by 5 bases and J by 7 bases; unmatched bases: 12. The germline CDR1 and CDR2 sequences are LNHDA and SQIVND (reference sequence). In nucleotides, the CDR3 is TGTGCCAGTAGTGGTTCTGCGGTCGGGAGGTATACGCAGTATTTT. Amino acid sequence: CASSGSAVGRYTQYF.

This clone was detected only once. The chain is built from TRBV19 and TRBJ1-1; a possible D gene is TRBD1 (5 bases). The V end was cut by 4 bases, the J end by 5 bases, with 14 bases between. CDR1 and CDR2 from the germline V gene are LNHDA and SQIVND (reference sequence). There are 14 residues in the CDR3. The CDR3 spells CASSRRGETTEAFF. DNA for the CDR3: TGTGCCAGTAGTAGACGGGGGGAAACAACTGAAGCTTTCTTT.

V and J are TRBV7-8 and TRBJ2-2, with 10 positions matching TRBD1. The CDR3 length is 17 residues. Germline assignment: CDR1 SGHVS and CDR2 FQNEAQ. Trimming cost V 6 bases and J 6 bases; bases outside gene matches: 13. The DNA of the CDR3 is TGTGCCAGCAGAGGGATAGGGACAGGGGTAATATCCGGGGAGCTGTTTTTT. The encoded protein is CASRGIGTGVISGELFF. The full variable domain, rest sourced from reference TRBV7-8 and TRBJ2-2, is GAGVSQSPRYKVAKRGQDVALRCDPISGHVSLFWYQQALGQGPEFLTYFQNEAQLDKSGLPSDRFFAERPEGSVSTLKIQRTQQEDSAVYLCASRGIGTGVISGELFFGEGSRLTVL.

The chain combines TRBV7-2 with TRBJ1-5; D might be TRBD1 (5 bases). The CDR3 loop spans 15 amino acids. Germline CDR1 SGHTA, CDR2 FQGNSA. V dropped 5 bases and J dropped 4 bases, with 15 bases sitting between them. In nucleotides, the CDR3 is TGTGCCAGCAGCCCAGGGTGGGGTCTGAATCAGCCCCAGCATTTT. Translation gives CASSPGWGLNQPQHF. The full variable domain, rest sourced from reference TRBV7-2 and TRBJ1-5, is GAGVSQSPSNKVTEKGKDVELRCDPISGHTALYWYRQSLGQGLEFLIYFQGNSAPDKSGLPSDRFSAERTGGSVSTLTIQRTQQEDSAVYLCASSPGWGLNQPQHFGDGTRLSIL.

In DNA, the CDR3 is TGTGCCAGGACGGACAGATACTATGGCTACACCTTC. This gives the protein CARTDRYYGYTF. The rearrangement uses TRBV6-4 and TRBJ1-2; the D gene is possibly TRBD1 (6 bases). This CDR3 has 12 amino acids. Germline values: CDR1 MRHNA, CDR2 SNTAGT. V dropped 9 bases and J dropped 3 bases, with 11 bases sitting between them.

This chain connects TRBV9 to TRBJ2-6; D uncertain. Trimming shortened V by 2 bases and J by 3 bases, and 9 bases separated the two germline ends. Germline V gene lookup returns CDR1 SGDLS and CDR2 YYNGEE. There are 15 residues in the CDR3. As DNA, the CDR3 is TGTGCCAGCAGCGTCCCCACCTATGGGGCCAACGTCCTGACTTTC. Protein product: CASSVPTYGANVLTF.

CDR3 in DNA: TGTGCCAGCAGTTACGGACAGGGGGATCGGGCTTTCTTT. Protein product: CASSYGQGDRAFF. This chain links TRBV6-5 with TRBJ1-1; TRBD1 matches at 10 bases. This CDR3 spans 13 amino acids. The V gene's germline CDR1 is MNHEY and CDR2 SVGAGI. The J segment lost 11 bases and the V segment lost 2 bases, leaving 5 bases of the junction unmatched.

The chain recombines TRBV7-3 with TRBJ1-3; D gene unclear. The CDR3 is made up of 13 amino acids. Trimming left V 5 bases short and J 2 bases short, with 7 bases between. CDR1 is SGHTA and CDR2 is FQGTGA in the germline V gene. The CDR3 loop reads CASSPSAGNTIYF. The CDR3 nucleotides are TGTGCCAGCAGCCCTTCGGCTGGAAACACCATATATTTT.